The clone carrying this TCR beta chain was found a few times. This specimen belongs to a study of early T cells in non-severe SARS-CoV-2 infection. Using its own MiXCR run on the 5' RACE reads, TCRdb lists one record per CDR3 protein. The data contain tens of thousands of distinct CDR3 sequences, around 7% of them singletons. The TCR sequence derives from an adult who was a healthcare worker with PCR-confirmed SARS-CoV-2 infection or an uninfected control (not recorded which). Sequences were obtained from whole blood.

CDR3 in DNA: TGTGCCTGGTGTGCTGCGGGCGACATGAACACTGAAGCTTTCTTT. The encoded protein is CAWCAAGDMNTEAFF. The V gene is TRBV30, the J gene TRBJ1-1; D uncertain. Germline loops: CDR1 GTSNPN, CDR2 SVGIG (reference sequence). The CDR3 is made up of 15 amino acids. V was clipped by 5 bases and J by 0 bases, with 16 bases between them.